These T cell receptor beta chains were read from a single sample in a study of control samples from healthy donors and cancer patients. Clones were read by immunoSEQ multiplex PCR, and TCRdb kept only the in-frame ones, dropping some. Among 130,000 to 150,000 clones listed, roughly 89% were seen once. Sequencing input: blood. All receptors come from a man aged 25-45 years in good health. Both conserved end residues are part of each CDR3. D genes are given only for firm matches. Some rows mark clone size as missing; the rest say once, few, many or name a class of expanded clone.

V	size	D	J	CDR3	DNA
TRBV28	-	-	TRBJ1-2	CASSLDSNYGYTF	TGTGCCAGCAGTTTAGACAGCAACTATGGCTACACCTTC
TRBV7-8	-	TRBD1	TRBJ2-1	CASSHDRVNNEQFF	TGTGCCAGCAGCCACGACAGGGTCAACAATGAGCAGTTCTTC
TRBV4-1	few	-	TRBJ2-7	CASSQVSSPYEQYF	TGCGCCAGCAGCCAAGTTAGCAGTCCCTACGAGCAGTACTTC
TRBV2	-	-	TRBJ2-2	CAISRVAELFF	TGTGCCATCAGCAGGGTGGCGGAGCTGTTTTTT
TRBV3-1/TRBV3-2	once	TRBD2	TRBJ2-3	CASSIAGITDTQYF	TGTGCCAGCAGCATAGCGGGGATCACAGATACGCAGTATTTT
TRBV6-5	-	-	TRBJ1-1	CATQQGVEAFF	TGTGCCACCCAACAGGGAGTTGAAGCTTTCTTT
TRBV18	-	TRBD2	TRBJ2-7	CASSTTTSGSYEQYF	TGTGCCAGCTCAACCACGACTAGCGGGAGCTACGAGCAGTACTTC
TRBV12-5	-	-	TRBJ2-3	CASGLVRSVGGGVDTQYF	TGTGCTAGTGGTTTGGTCCGGAGTGTGGGGGGGGGCGTAGATACGCAGTATTTT
TRBV7-8	-	TRBD2	TRBJ2-7	CASSEIAGGRYEQYF	TGTGCCAGCAGCGAAATAGCGGGAGGGCGGTACGAGCAGTACTTC
TRBV6-6	-	TRBD1	TRBJ1-1	CASSQLTGGAASTEAFF	TGTGCCAGCAGTCAATTAACAGGGGGCGCGGCGAGCACTGAAGCTTTCTTT
TRBV6-6	-	-	TRBJ2-1	CASSSLGGEEQFF	TGTGCCAGCAGTTCTCTCGGTGGGGAAGAGCAGTTCTTC
TRBV6-2/TRBV6-3	-	-	TRBJ2-5	CASSYLKGRGGETQYF	TGTGCCAGCAGTTACTTAAAGGGCAGGGGTGGCGAGACCCAGTACTTC
TRBV9	-	-	TRBJ2-2	CASSVSGNTGELFF	TGTGCCAGCAGCGTATCCGGAAACACCGGGGAGCTGTTTTTT
TRBV24-1	-	-	TRBJ1-2	CATSDSPTTGIYGYTF	TGTGCCACCAGTGATTCCCCAACGACAGGAATCTATGGCTACACCTTC
TRBV6-4	few	-	TRBJ1-2	CASSDIGGLDGYTF	TGTGCCAGCAGTGACATCGGGGGCTTAGATGGCTACACCTTC
TRBV9	few	-	TRBJ1-1	CASSVNTRTEAFF	TGTGCCAGCAGCGTAAATACACGGACTGAAGCTTTCTTT
TRBV27	-	TRBD2	TRBJ2-1	CASSRKGTSGSASYNEQFF	TGTGCCAGCAGTAGAAAGGGGACTAGCGGGAGTGCGTCCTACAATGAGCAGTTCTTC
TRBV27	-	TRBD2	TRBJ2-1	CASKRQAGLNSYNEQFF	TGTGCCAGCAAGCGACAAGCGGGATTAAACTCCTACAATGAGCAGTTCTTC
TRBV2	-	-	TRBJ2-1	CASSELTEQFF	TGTGCCAGCAGTGAACTGACTGAGCAGTTCTTC
TRBV2	-	-	TRBJ2-7	CASNVGVTRREGIEQYF	TGTGCCAGCAATGTTGGGGTTACCCGACGTGAGGGGATCGAGCAGTACTTC
TRBV5-8	-	-	TRBJ2-7	CASRVQPGGEQYF	TGTGCCAGCAGAGTCCAGCCCGGGGGCGAGCAGTACTTC
TRBV4-2	-	TRBD2	TRBJ2-7	CASSQDLRLAGEIPSEQYF	TGTGCCAGCAGCCAAGATCTACGGCTAGCGGGTGAAATCCCCTCCGAGCAGTACTTC
TRBV11-3	-	-	TRBJ1-1	CAGSLVGQVGAEAFF	TGTGCCGGCAGCTTAGTCGGCCAGGTTGGCGCTGAAGCTTTCTTT
TRBV24-1	-	TRBD2	TRBJ2-3	CATSESGTNTDTQYF	TGTGCCACCAGTGAATCCGGGACTAACACAGATACGCAGTATTTT
TRBV5-1	-	-	TRBJ1-1	CASSFKSNTEAFF	TGCGCCAGCAGCTTCAAATCGAACACTGAAGCTTTCTTT
TRBV6-5	-	TRBD1	TRBJ1-2	CASSLGQGTIGYTF	TGTGCCAGCAGTTTGGGACAGGGGACTATTGGCTACACCTTC
TRBV28	once	TRBD1	TRBJ1-2	CASSLRVQGAFYGYTF	TGTGCCAGCAGTTTAAGGGTCCAGGGGGCTTTCTATGGCTACACCTTC
TRBV9	once	-	TRBJ1-6	CASSPLAFNSPLHF	TGTGCCAGCAGCCCCCTGGCCTTTAATTCACCCCTCCACTTT
TRBV9	-	-	TRBJ2-1	CASSVRDSSYNEQFF	TGTGCCAGCAGCGTGCGGGACAGCTCCTACAATGAGCAGTTCTTC
TRBV5-6	-	TRBD1	TRBJ2-2	CASSFGDRVAGELFF	TGTGCCAGCAGCTTCGGAGACAGGGTAGCCGGGGAGCTGTTTTTT
TRBV7-2	-	TRBD2	TRBJ2-5	CASSLAGGPGLAETQYF	TGTGCCAGCAGCTTAGCGGGGGGCCCGGGACTAGCAGAGACCCAGTACTTC
TRBV7-3	few	-	TRBJ2-3	CASSDRGAPGTQYF	TGTGCCAGCAGCGATCGGGGGGCGCCGGGTACGCAGTATTTT
TRBV27	-	TRBD1	TRBJ1-2	CASSSGQGRSYGYTF	TGTGCCAGCAGTTCAGGACAGGGGAGGTCCTATGGCTACACCTTC